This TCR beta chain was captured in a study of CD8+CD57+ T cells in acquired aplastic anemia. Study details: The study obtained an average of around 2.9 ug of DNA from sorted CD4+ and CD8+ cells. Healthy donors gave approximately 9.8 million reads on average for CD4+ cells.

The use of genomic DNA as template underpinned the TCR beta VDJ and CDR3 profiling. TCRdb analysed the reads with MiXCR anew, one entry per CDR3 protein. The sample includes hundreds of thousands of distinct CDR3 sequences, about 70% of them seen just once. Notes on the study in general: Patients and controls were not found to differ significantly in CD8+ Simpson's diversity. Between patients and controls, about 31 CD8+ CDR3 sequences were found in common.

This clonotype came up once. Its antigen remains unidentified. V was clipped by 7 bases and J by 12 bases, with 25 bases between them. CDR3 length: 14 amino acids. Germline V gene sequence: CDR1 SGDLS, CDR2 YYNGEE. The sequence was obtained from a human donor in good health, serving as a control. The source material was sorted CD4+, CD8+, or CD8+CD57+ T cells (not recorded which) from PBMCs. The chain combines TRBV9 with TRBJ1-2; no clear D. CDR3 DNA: TGTGCCAGCGGAAAGGGCCCCCTTGAAGATGGGCACACCTTC. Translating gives CASGKGPLEDGHTF.